This T cell receptor beta chain came from a study of cytomegalovirus exposure and HLA in healthy donors. Study-wide results and limits: In vitro data verified a few CMV-associated chains as specific for CMV antigens. Later analysis identified several of the most significant clusters that appeared linked to common viral pathogens. Cytomegalovirus-associated status was assigned to about 160 TCR beta chains.

13 Jbeta primers and 60 Vbeta primers were used for the PCR. Profiling relied on immunoSEQ multiplex PCR, and the TCRdb table lists in-frame clones only, not all of them. The profile shows around 160,000 clones, roughly 84% of them singletons. Note on this clone: Its specificity is unknown.

Donors sampled were nominally healthy, though unrecorded immune exposures were likely. The V end was cut by 1 base, the J end by 4 bases, with 14 bases between. Germline CDR1 is SGHTA and CDR2 is FQGNSA. The CDR3 is made up of 15 amino acids. The V call is TRBV7-2, the J call TRBJ2-7, with a tentative D call TRBD2 (6 bases). The sample taken for sequencing was PBMCs. The receptor comes from a woman between 18 and 29 years old in good health and CMV-seronegative. Here the CDR3 DNA reads TGTGCCAGCAGCTTAGTCGAGGGACGGGGGTACGAGCAGTACTTC. It specifies CASSLVEGRGYEQYF.